A selection of T cell receptor beta chains follows, all from one sample in a study of OX40 agonist ivuxolimab in advanced cancers. Only in-frame clones appear in the TCRdb table, and some are missing; sequencing was by immunoSEQ multiplex PCR. Of roughly 71,000 clones in the sample, around 89% were seen once. The sequenced sample was CD4+ or CD8+ T cells sorted from blood, obtained in a trial of the OX40 agonist ivuxolimab. The receptors were sampled from an adult with an advanced solid tumor such as melanoma, head and neck, liver or kidney cancer. Both conserved end residues are part of each CDR3. D genes are given only for firm matches. Some rows mark clone size as missing; the rest say once, few, many or name a class of expanded clone.

D,V,J,size,DNA,CDR3
.,TRBV10-3,TRBJ2-2,.,TGTGCCACCGGATCCGGGGAGCTGTTTTTT,CATGSGELFF
TRBD1,TRBV7-9,TRBJ1-6,.,TGTGCCAGCAGCCCCCTCCGGGACAGGGATAATTCACCCCTCCACTTT,CASSPLRDRDNSPLHF
.,TRBV5-6,TRBJ1-2,.,TGTGCCAGCAGCTTGCTCCCGCCCACTATGGGCTACACCTTC,CASSLLPPTMGYTF
.,TRBV4-3,TRBJ2-2,.,TGCGCCAGCAGCCATGACAGGAGGATCACCACCGGGGAGCTGTTTTTT,CASSHDRRITTGELFF
TRBD2,TRBV2,TRBJ2-1,.,TGTGCCAGCAGTTTCCCCGGGACTAGCGGGGGGGATAGCTCCTACAATGAGCAGTTCTTC,CASSFPGTSGGDSSYNEQFF
TRBD1,TRBV4-2,TRBJ2-3,.,TGTGCCAGCAGCCAGGGGACAGCAGATACGCAGTATTTT,CASSQGTADTQYF
.,TRBV6-6,TRBJ2-7,.,TGTGCCAGCAGTTACTCGAAACAGTACGAGCAGTACTTC,CASSYSKQYEQYF
.,TRBV6-1,TRBJ2-2,once,TGTGCCTTCCTCACGACAAACACCGGGGAGCTGTTTTTT,CAFLTTNTGELFF
TRBD1,TRBV2,TRBJ1-2,.,TGTGCCAGCAGTGTAGGGCTTGGGGACAGAGGCGTCGGCTACACCTTC,CASSVGLGDRGVGYTF
.,TRBV2,TRBJ2-7,.,TGTGCCAGCCGTCGGGAGTACGAGCAGTACTTC,CASRREYEQYF
.,TRBV7-2,TRBJ2-1,.,TGTGCCAGCAGCCGAACTGGCGCAGGGAATAGTAATGAGCAGTTCTTC,CASSRTGAGNSNEQFF
.,TRBV5-1,TRBJ2-7,.,TGCGCCAGCAGTTGGGACCCCGACTCCTACGAGCAGTACTTC,CASSWDPDSYEQYF
TRBD2,TRBV5-4,TRBJ2-1,.,TGTGCCAGCAGCCTTCCGGGACTAGCGTACAATGAGCAGTTCTTC,CASSLPGLAYNEQFF
TRBD1,TRBV19,TRBJ1-2,.,TGTGCCAGTAACCCTGACAGGGTGCGTTATGGCTACACCTTC,CASNPDRVRYGYTF
TRBD1,TRBV7-9,TRBJ2-2,.,TGTGCCAGCAGCTTAGAATGGACAGGGGGTGCCGGGGAGCTGTTTTTT,CASSLEWTGGAGELFF
.,TRBV5-6,TRBJ1-1,.,TGTGCCAGCAGCTTGAGGACGTATGAAGCTTTCTTT,CASSLRTYEAFF
.,TRBV7-2,TRBJ2-5,.,TGTGCCAGCAGCTTATTGTGGACCGGCGGAGAGACCCAATACTTC,CASSLLWTGGETQYF
TRBD1,TRBV5-1,TRBJ2-5,few,TGCGCCAGCAGCTCGGGGACAGGGGAAGAGACCCAGTACTTC,CASSSGTGEETQYF
.,TRBV18,TRBJ2-1,.,TGTGCCAGCTCATCAGCAGGGGGGTCCTACAATGAGCAGTTCTTC,CASSSAGGSYNEQFF
TRBD2,TRBV6-6,TRBJ2-5,.,TGTGCCAGCGGCCTCGGGGGGGGCCTTGGAGAGACCCAGTACTTC,CASGLGGGLGETQYF
.,TRBV18,TRBJ1-3,.,TGTGCCAGCTCACCACCGATTCCAGGGGCAGATGGAAACACCATATATTTT,CASSPPIPGADGNTIYF
.,TRBV9,TRBJ2-6,.,TGTGCCAGCAGCGTAGCGCTTGGCGCAGGGGAGGGGTCTGGGGCCAACGTCCTGACTTTC,CASSVALGAGEGSGANVLTF
.,TRBV7-9,TRBJ2-5,.,TGTGCCAGCACCAAGACGGGGGTGGAGACCCAGTACTTC,CASTKTGVETQYF
.,TRBV6-1,TRBJ2-3,.,TGTGCCAGCAGTGGCAGGGGGGGCACAGATACGCAGTATTTT,CASSGRGGTDTQYF
.,TRBV5-6,TRBJ1-2,once,TGTGCCAGCAGCTCCTTTGACAGGACAGCTGGCTACACCTTC,CASSSFDRTAGYTF
.,TRBV30,TRBJ1-2,.,TGTGCCTGGAGTGAACAGGTCTATGGCTACACCTTC,CAWSEQVYGYTF
.,TRBV27,TRBJ2-2,.,TGTGCCAGCAGTTTCCAGAGGGGCGGGGAGCTGTTTTTT,CASSFQRGGELFF